Shown below are 26 T cell receptor beta chains from a single sample sequenced in a study of blood T cell repertoires in COVID-19 (dated by TCRdb to 2020 to 2021). The library relied on the immunoSEQ multiplex PCR assay. TCRdb limited this immuneACCESS table to in-frame rearrangements with V and J called. A share of clones is missing; checked studies link under half to unresolved V genes, and the rest is unexplained. The sample table holds some 99,000 clones, of which around 80% were seen once. The ten largest make up roughly 4.7% of the sample. Sequencing was done on a sample of peripheral blood. These receptors were collected from a human donor in a cohort sampled during active or convalescent COVID-19.

The genes are TRBV28 and TRBJ1-1; 8 nucleotides align to TRBD1. The germline gives CDR1 MDHEN, CDR2 SYDVKM. V dropped 6 bases and J dropped 4; count of bases not matched to a gene: 4. This CDR3 is built from 13 residues. Written as DNA, the CDR3 is TGTGCCAGCAGCGACAGGGGCTCCACTGAAGCTTTCTTT. Its translation: CASSDRGSTEAFF. Full variable domain (missing parts from reference TRBV28 and TRBJ1-1): DVKVTQSSRYLVKRTGEKVFLECVQDMDHENMFWYRQDPGLGLRLIYFSYDVKMKEKGDIPEGYSVSREKKERFSLILESASTNQTSMYLCASSDRGSTEAFFGQGTRLTVV.

This clone was detected only a few times. V gene TRBV7-2 combines with J gene TRBJ1-2; TRBD1 matches 9 bases. V lost 0 bases and J lost 6; bases outside the gene matches: 11. The CDR3 length is 17 residues. Germline CDR1 SGHTA, CDR2 FQGNSA. The CDR3 DNA is TGTGCCAGCAGCTTAGCGGGGAGGACAGGGGTGTCTCATGGCTACACCTTC. Its protein is CASSLAGRTGVSHGYTF.

V is TRBV24-1 and J is TRBJ2-2, with D maybe TRBD1 (5 bases). CDR1 is KGHDR, CDR2 SFDVKD, per germline. The V end lost 5 bases, the J end lost 1 base, and 7 bases lay between the germline ends. This CDR3 region has 14 residues. Here the CDR3 DNA reads TGTGCCACCAGTGCAGGGATGAACACCGGGGAGCTGTTTTTT. This encodes CATSAGMNTGELFF.

This chain uses TRBV7-2 with TRBJ2-1; D unresolved. The V gene's germline CDR1 is SGHTA and CDR2 FQGNSA. Trimming shortened V by 1 base and J by 3 bases, and 7 bases separated the two germline ends. The CDR3 runs 14 residues. DNA of the CDR3: TGTGCCAGCAGCTTAGTGGGCAGCTACAATGAGCAGTTCTTC. Translation gives CASSLVGSYNEQFF.

This rearrangement joins TRBV5-5 to TRBJ1-5; D might be TRBD1 (6 bases). Germline values: CDR1 SGHKS, CDR2 YYEKEE (reference sequence). The CDR3 is made up of 14 amino acids. Deletions cut 3 bases from V and 3 bases from J, with 10 bases between. The CDR3 here is CASSWRTDNQPQHF. The CDR3, as DNA: TGTGCCAGCAGCTGGAGGACAGACAATCAGCCCCAGCATTTT.

The chain is built from TRBV3-1 (or the pseudogene TRBV3-2) and TRBJ1-2, with D possibly being TRBD1 (5 bases). Per the germline V gene, CDR1 is LGHDT and CDR2 is YNNKEL (reference sequence). This CDR3 is 16 amino acids long. V dropped 1 base and J dropped 4 bases, with 16 bases sitting between them. The CDR3 here is CASSQGRGGVAYGYTF. The CDR3 DNA reads as TGTGCCAGCAGCCAAGGTCGGGGGGGAGTAGCCTATGGCTACACCTTC.

This clone was picked up one time. The germline gene is not matched at one end of the junction; a read error may be the cause. The J gene is TRBJ2-5, the V gene TRBV7-2; D possibly corresponds to TRBD2 (6 bases). CDR1 and CDR2 (germline): SGHTA, FQGNSA. This CDR3 is 14 amino acids long. The CDR3 protein is CASSVAYGGETQYF. CDR3 nucleotide sequence: TGTGCCAGCAGCGTAGCCTATGGGGGGGAGACCCAGTACTTC.

The table lists this clone with a few counts. The chain couples TRBV7-3 to TRBJ2-1, with D possibly TRBD2 on 6 matching bases. CDR3 length: 14 amino acids. The V and J ends lost 2 bases and 9 bases respectively, with 14 bases between them. Germline values: CDR1 SGHTA, CDR2 FQGTGA. For the CDR3, the DNA is TGTGCCAGCAGCTTAGATCGGGAGAGGGGTGAGCAGTTCTTC. Its protein is CASSLDRERGEQFF.

A few counts support this clone. V gene TRBV2 combines with J gene TRBJ1-1, with TRBD1 matching over 9 bases. The CDR3 has 13 residues. Trimming at V came to 7 bases and at J to 4 bases, leaving 4 bases not matched to a gene. The V gene's germline CDR1 is SNHLY and CDR2 FYNNEI. The CDR3 protein is CASTEGQGTEAFF. The DNA of the CDR3 is TGTGCCAGCACTGAGGGACAGGGCACTGAAGCTTTCTTT.

This chain uses TRBV18 with TRBJ1-2; D unclear. The V gene's germline CDR1 is KGHSH and CDR2 LQKENI. This CDR3 contains 14 residues. Trimming removed 3 bases from V and 2 bases from J, with 10 bases in between. The CDR3 region has the DNA TGTGCCAGCTCACCGTCAACGGTAAACTATGGCTACACCTTC. The encoded protein is CASSPSTVNYGYTF.

The chain couples TRBV7-8 to TRBJ2-5; possible D gene TRBD2, 6 bases. V lost 5 bases and J lost 0, with 16 bases in between. Germline CDR1 is SGHVS and CDR2 is FQNEAQ. This CDR3 spans 16 amino acids. The CDR3 region is CASSRVGGVYQETQYF. DNA of the CDR3: TGTGCCAGCAGCCGAGTCGGAGGGGTGTACCAAGAGACCCAGTACTTC.

V usage is TRBV19 and J usage is TRBJ2-5; 11 bases agree with TRBD2. The CDR3 totals 14 residues. The J segment lost 4 bases and the V segment lost 4 bases, leaving 2 bases of the junction unmatched. Looked up from germline, CDR1 is LNHDA and CDR2 is SQIVND (reference sequence). In DNA, the CDR3 is TGTGCCAGTAGTAGAGGACTAGCGGGAGAGACCCAGTACTTC. It yields the protein CASSRGLAGETQYF.

J is TRBJ1-4 and V is TRBV6-5; D uncertain. Looked up from germline, CDR1 is MNHEY and CDR2 is SVGAGI. V was pared by 6 bases and J by 0 bases, with 8 bases between. The CDR3 extends over 14 amino acids. Here the CDR3 DNA reads TGTGCCAGCAGCCACCAGGCAACTAATGAAAAACTGTTTTTT. Residues: CASSHQATNEKLFF.

The chain has TRBV27 and TRBJ2-1, with 11 bases identical to TRBD2. The ends lost 6 bases at V and 2 bases at J; junction bases unmatched: 18. The CDR3 is 20 residues long. Germline V CDR1 and CDR2: MNHEY, SMNVEV (reference sequence). CDR3 sequence reads: CASRTGTSGFRVSTYNEQFF. In nucleotides, the CDR3 is TGTGCCAGCAGAACCGGGACTAGCGGTTTTCGGGTGTCCACCTACAATGAGCAGTTCTTC.

J is TRBJ2-7 and V is TRBV29-1, with 9 bases aligning to TRBD1. V dropped 6 bases and J dropped 9; count of bases not matched to a gene: 12. Germline V lookup: CDR1 SQVTM, CDR2 ANQGSEA. This CDR3 is built from 13 residues. The CDR3 DNA is TGCAGCGTCTTCGGGGACAGGGAGACCCGGCAGTACTTC. Translation gives CSVFGDRETRQYF.

The chain carries TRBV9 and TRBJ2-7, with a possible D match to TRBD1 (6 bases). V was shortened by 1 base and J by 6 bases, with 17 bases between the two germline ends. Per the germline V gene, CDR1 is SGDLS and CDR2 is YYNGEE. CDR3 length equals 15 residues. The CDR3 nucleotides read TGTGCCAGCAGCGTATTACCAGGGGACGCCCGCGAGCAGTACTTC. Its translation: CASSVLPGDAREQYF.

The chain's CDR3 is CSVTGLAEFEQFF. In DNA form, the CDR3 reads TGCAGCGTTACGGGACTAGCGGAATTTGAGCAGTTCTTC. V is TRBV29-1 and J is TRBJ2-1; the match to TRBD2 covers 11 bases. The CDR3 sequence is 13 residues long. CDR1 SQVTM and CDR2 ANQGSEA come from the germline V gene. Trimming cost V 5 bases and J 9 bases; bases outside gene matches: 6.

This chain connects TRBV30 to TRBJ2-1, with TRBD2 as a possible D gene (5 bases). V was shortened by 1 base and J by 4 bases, with 11 bases between the two germline ends. The CDR3 length is 14 residues. From germline, CDR1 is GTSNPN and CDR2 SVGIG (reference sequence). CDR3 protein: CAWSAVDSYNEQFF. CDR3 nucleotide sequence: TGTGCCTGGAGTGCGGTGGACTCTTACAATGAGCAGTTCTTC.

About this clone: Distinct nucleotide sequences in the sample also encode this CDR3. This chain links TRBV4-1 with TRBJ2-5, with 9 bases aligning to TRBD1. The CDR3 runs to 15 residues. CDR1 is MGHRA, CDR2 YSYEKL, per germline. V was clipped by 1 base and J by 5 bases; unmatched bases: 5. As DNA, the CDR3 is TGCGCCAGCAGCCAAGTCGGGACAGGGAGGGAGACCCAGTACTTC. Translated, it gives CASSQVGTGRETQYF.

The rearrangement uses TRBV29-1 and TRBJ2-1, with 7 bases aligning to TRBD2. The V gene end was trimmed by 3 bases and the J gene end by 10 bases; junction bases not matched to a gene: 6. The CDR3 totals 12 residues. Germline V gene sequence: CDR1 SQVTM, CDR2 ANQGSEA. For the CDR3, the DNA is TGCAGCGTTGAGGGAGGGTTCGGAGAGCAGTTCTTC. As protein: CSVEGGFGEQFF.

This sequence joins TRBV5-8 and TRBJ1-4; D possibly corresponds to TRBD1 (6 bases). Germline V gene sequence: CDR1 SGHTS, CDR2 YDEGEE. V lost 4 bases to trimming and J lost 15 bases, with 25 bases between them. CDR3 size: 15 residues. CDR3 bases: TGTGCCAGCAGCCGTATCGGACAGCTGAACCCCAATATGTTTTTT. Its protein is CASSRIGQLNPNMFF.

The V gene is TRBV6-5, the J gene TRBJ1-1; tentatively, D is TRBD1 (5 bases). This CDR3 is 14 amino acids long. The germline gives CDR1 MNHEY, CDR2 SVGAGI. Trimming pared 2 bases from V and 6 bases from J, leaving 13 bases between. The CDR3 reads CASSYTPGRAEAFF. The CDR3 DNA reads as TGTGCCAGCAGTTACACCCCAGGGCGAGCTGAAGCTTTCTTT.

The rearrangement joins TRBV5-1 to TRBJ2-6; D possibly corresponds to TRBD1 (5 bases). Trimming cost V 3 bases and J 0 bases, with 7 bases left between them. Germline CDR1 and CDR2: SGHRS and YFSETQ. CDR3 length: 15 residues. The CDR3 protein is CASSSQGSGANVLTF. The CDR3 bases are TGCGCCAGCAGCTCCCAGGGCTCTGGGGCCAACGTCCTGACTTTC.

This sequence joins TRBV4-3 and TRBJ2-1, with 10 positions matching TRBD2. V was pared by 0 bases and J by 7 bases, with 15 bases of the junction left unmatched. The CDR3 has 19 amino acids. Germline V gene sequence: CDR1 LGHNA, CDR2 YSLEER. The CDR3: CASSQDWLAGELLSNEQFF. The CDR3 bases are TGCGCCAGCAGCCAAGATTGGCTAGCGGGAGAGTTGTTGTCGAATGAGCAGTTCTTC.

This chain joins TRBV18 and TRBJ2-1, with 9 bases lining up with TRBD1. This CDR3 is built from 16 residues. Trimming cost V 3 bases and J 3 bases; bases outside gene matches: 6. Germline V gene data show CDR1 as KGHSH and CDR2 as LQKENI. The DNA of the CDR3 is TGTGCCAGCTCACCGAGACAGGGGGGGGACTACAATGAGCAGTTCTTC. Translated, it gives CASSPRQGGDYNEQFF.

V is TRBV7-8 and J is TRBJ1-1; the D is unclear. CDR3 length equals 14 residues. The ends were cut back, 5 bases at V and 1 base at J, with 11 bases in the middle. CDR1 and CDR2 from the germline V gene are SGHVS and FQNEAQ. The CDR3 DNA follows: TGTGCCAGCAGCCCAAGGGAGACGAACACTGAAGCTTTCTTT. It codes for CASSPRETNTEAFF.